The 14 T cell receptor beta chains listed next were all sequenced from one sample in a study of T cell changes during pregnancy in multiple sclerosis. Assay used: immunoSEQ multiplex PCR; TCRdb lists only in-frame clones, some missing. Here the sample spans roughly 69,000 clones, 91% being singletons. The source was CD4+ T cells from peripheral blood mononuclear cells, collected in the third trimester of pregnancy. The receptors were gathered from a female donor in good health, enrolled as a control in a pregnancy study.

This clone has only a few counts. The chain employs TRBV19 and TRBJ1-3, with a tentative D call TRBD1 (5 bases). CDR1 and CDR2 (germline): LNHDA, SQIVND (reference sequence). V was clipped by 8 bases and J by 0 bases, with 14 bases between them. The CDR3 covers 15 residues. The CDR3 coding sequence is TGTGCCAGTGTAAGCAGGGCCGGCTCTGGAAACACCATATATTTT. Its translation: CASVSRAGSGNTIYF. The variable domain in full, with the rest retrieved from reference TRBV19 and TRBJ1-3, is DGGITQSPKYLFRKEGQNVTLSCEQNLNHDAMYWYRQDPGQGLRLIYYSQIVNDFQKGDIAEGYSVSREKKESFPLTVTSAQKNPTAFYLCASVSRAGSGNTIYFGEGSWLTVV.

The V and J genes are TRBV29-1 and TRBJ1-1, with TRBD1 matching over 11 bases. The CDR3 spans 13 residues. Germline trimming cut 4 bases from V and 4 bases from J; bases unmatched to any gene: 2. Per the germline V gene, CDR1 is SQVTM and CDR2 is ANQGSEA. CDR3 loop: CSVGGTGGTEAFF. In DNA, the CDR3 is TGCAGCGTTGGGGGGACAGGGGGCACTGAAGCTTTCTTT.

The chain couples TRBV16 to TRBJ2-1; 11 bases map to TRBD2. This CDR3 has 14 amino acids. Trimming took 4 bases from V and 8 from J; bases not matched to a gene: 4. Germline CDR1 KGHSY, CDR2 FQNENV. The CDR3: CASSPRLAGYEQFF. CDR3 nucleotide sequence: TGTGCCAGCAGCCCGAGACTAGCGGGGTATGAGCAGTTCTTC.

The chain couples TRBV30 to TRBJ1-5; D gene unclear. V shed 5 bases and J shed 5 bases, with 16 bases lying between them. Germline values: CDR1 GTSNPN, CDR2 SVGIG (reference sequence). This CDR3 region has 14 residues. The CDR3 DNA reads TGTGCCTGGTCCCCCACTAGAAGGGATCAGCCCCAGCATTTT. It specifies CAWSPTRRDQPQHF. Using reference TRBV30 and TRBJ1-5 for the parts outside the CDR3, the full variable domain is SQTIHQWPATLVQPVGSPLSLECTVEGTSNPNLYWYRQAAGRGLQLLFYSVGIGQISSEVPQNLSASRPQDRQFILSSKKLLLSDSGFYLCAWSPTRRDQPQHFGDGTRLSIL.

This sequence joins TRBV19 and TRBJ1-5, with D maybe TRBD1 (6 bases). This CDR3 comprises 13 residues. Germline V gene sequence: CDR1 LNHDA, CDR2 SQIVND (reference sequence). V lost 9 bases to trimming and J lost 0 bases, with 9 bases between them. CDR3: CASRGGSNQPQHF. The CDR3 region has the DNA TGTGCCAGCAGAGGGGGTAGCAATCAGCCCCAGCATTTT. Looking up the rest from reference TRBV19 and TRBJ1-5 gives the full variable domain: DGGITQSPKYLFRKEGQNVTLSCEQNLNHDAMYWYRQDPGQGLRLIYYSQIVNDFQKGDIAEGYSVSREKKESFPLTVTSAQKNPTAFYLCASRGGSNQPQHFGDGTRLSIL.

This clone showed up just once. The chain joins TRBV7-2 to TRBJ2-3, with 10 bases lining up with TRBD1. From germline, CDR1 is SGHTA and CDR2 FQGNSA. The CDR3 consists of 14 residues. The J segment lost 7 bases and the V segment lost 1 base, leaving 2 bases of the junction unmatched. The CDR3 spells CASSLGTGGNTQYF. In DNA form, the CDR3 reads TGTGCCAGCAGCTTAGGGACAGGGGGGAATACGCAGTATTTT.

There are a few counts of this clone. The gene calls are TRBV30 and TRBJ1-1, with a tentative D call TRBD1 (6 bases). The V end was cut by 1 base, the J end by 6 bases, with 9 bases between. Germline CDR1 reads GTSNPN; CDR2 reads SVGIG (reference sequence). This CDR3 spans 12 amino acids. The CDR3 DNA reads TGTGCCTGGAGTGAGGGGGAGTCTGAAGCTTTCTTT. It specifies CAWSEGESEAFF.

The chain links TRBV7-9 to TRBJ2-1, with D perhaps matching TRBD1 (6 bases). The V gene lost 0 bases and the J gene lost 3 bases, with 12 bases spanning the gap. The CDR3 runs 16 residues. Germline V gives CDR1 SEHNR, CDR2 FQNEAQ (reference sequence). The CDR3 nucleotides are TGTGCCAGCAGCTTAGCGTACAGGGATCTCTACAATGAGCAGTTCTTC. Protein: CASSLAYRDLYNEQFF.

The CDR3 loop reads CASSQDLGQNTEAFF. The CDR3 DNA reads as TGCGCCAGCAGCCAAGATTTGGGACAGAACACTGAAGCTTTCTTT. The chain carries TRBV4-3 and TRBJ1-1; a weak D match, TRBD1 (6 bases). V lost 0 bases and J 1 base, leaving 9 bases between the germline ends. Germline-derived CDR1 and CDR2 are LGHNA and YSLEER. The CDR3 runs 15 residues.

In this sample, this clone turned up once. V gene TRBV6-1 combines with J gene TRBJ2-7, with 8 bases fitting TRBD1. In germline, CDR1 is MNHNS, CDR2 SASEGT. V shed 2 bases, J shed 6 bases, and the junction held 6 bases outside the gene matches. The CDR3 is made up of 14 amino acids. This CDR3 reads CASSELWTGIEQYF. The CDR3 nucleotides read TGTGCCAGCAGTGAATTATGGACAGGGATCGAGCAGTACTTC.

The chain has TRBV5-5 and TRBJ2-2; unclear D gene. The germline V gene has CDR1 SGHKS and CDR2 YYEKEE (reference sequence). The length of the CDR3 is 16 residues. Trimming took off 1 base at V and 0 bases at J, with 10 bases between the two ends. CDR3 in amino acids: CASSLITSSNTGELFF. In DNA, the CDR3 is TGTGCCAGCAGCTTGATCACTTCCTCGAACACCGGGGAGCTGTTTTTT.

Written as DNA, the CDR3 is TGTGCCAGCAGTGATCAGGGGAGCTATGGCTACACCTTC. It yields the protein CASSDQGSYGYTF. The J gene is TRBJ1-2, the V gene TRBV6-1; TRBD1 might be the D (6 bases). V lost 3 bases, J lost 4 bases, and 9 bases lay in between. Germline V gene lookup returns CDR1 MNHNS and CDR2 SASEGT. This CDR3 has 13 amino acids.

V is TRBV19 and J is TRBJ1-4; D is ambiguous. This CDR3 contains 14 residues. Trimming removed 3 bases from V and 7 bases from J, with 12 bases in between. Germline V gives CDR1 LNHDA, CDR2 SQIVND (reference sequence). The CDR3, as DNA: TGTGCCAGTAGTATTGGGCAGGAGGGTGAAAAACTGTTTTTT. The encoded protein is CASSIGQEGEKLFF.

The chain couples TRBV6-6 to TRBJ2-5; D is unresolved. The CDR3 totals 15 residues. V was shortened by 2 bases and J by 4 bases, with 14 bases between the two germline ends. Germline values: CDR1 MNHNY, CDR2 SVGAGI (reference sequence). The CDR3: CASSYDLAVRETQYF. For the CDR3, the DNA is TGTGCCAGCAGTTACGATTTGGCGGTTCGAGAGACCCAGTACTTC.